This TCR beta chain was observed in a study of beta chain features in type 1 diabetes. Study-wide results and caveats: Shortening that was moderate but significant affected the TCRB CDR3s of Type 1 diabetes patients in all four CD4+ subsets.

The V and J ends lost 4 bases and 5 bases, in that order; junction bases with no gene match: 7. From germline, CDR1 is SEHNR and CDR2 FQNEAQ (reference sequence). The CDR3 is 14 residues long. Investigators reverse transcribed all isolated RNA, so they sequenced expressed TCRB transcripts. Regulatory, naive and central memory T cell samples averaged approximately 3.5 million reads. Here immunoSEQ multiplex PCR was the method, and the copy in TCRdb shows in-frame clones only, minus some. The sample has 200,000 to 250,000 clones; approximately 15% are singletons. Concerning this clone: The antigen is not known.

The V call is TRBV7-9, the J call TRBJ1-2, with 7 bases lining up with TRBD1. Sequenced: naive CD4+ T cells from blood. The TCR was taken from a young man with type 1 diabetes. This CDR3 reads CASSSETGLYGYTF. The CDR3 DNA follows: TGTGCCAGCAGCTCCGAGACAGGGTTGTATGGCTACACCTTC.